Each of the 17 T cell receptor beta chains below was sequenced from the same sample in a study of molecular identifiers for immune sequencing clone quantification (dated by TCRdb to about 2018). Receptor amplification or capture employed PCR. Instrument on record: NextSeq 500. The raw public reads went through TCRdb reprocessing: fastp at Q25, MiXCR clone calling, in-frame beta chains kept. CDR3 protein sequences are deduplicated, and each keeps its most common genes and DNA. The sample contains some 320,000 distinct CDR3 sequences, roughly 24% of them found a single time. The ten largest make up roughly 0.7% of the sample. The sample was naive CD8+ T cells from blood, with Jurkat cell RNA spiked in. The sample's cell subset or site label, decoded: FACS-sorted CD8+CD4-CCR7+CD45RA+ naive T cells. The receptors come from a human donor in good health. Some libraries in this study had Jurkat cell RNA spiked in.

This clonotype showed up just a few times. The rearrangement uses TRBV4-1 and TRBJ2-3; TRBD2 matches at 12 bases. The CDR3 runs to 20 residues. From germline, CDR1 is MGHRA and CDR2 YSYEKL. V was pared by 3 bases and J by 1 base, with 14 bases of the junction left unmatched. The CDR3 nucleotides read TGCGCCAGCAGCCAGGATAGGCCTAGCGGGGGGGCCCGTGGCACAGATACGCAGTATTTT. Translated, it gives CASSQDRPSGGARGTDTQYF.

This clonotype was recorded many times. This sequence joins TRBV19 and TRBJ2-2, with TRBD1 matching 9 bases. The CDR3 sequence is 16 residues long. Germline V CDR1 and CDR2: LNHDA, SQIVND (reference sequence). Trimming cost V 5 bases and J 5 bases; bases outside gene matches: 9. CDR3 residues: CASSPAGTGITGELFF. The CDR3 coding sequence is TGTGCCAGTAGTCCCGCAGGGACAGGGATAACCGGGGAGCTGTTTTTT.

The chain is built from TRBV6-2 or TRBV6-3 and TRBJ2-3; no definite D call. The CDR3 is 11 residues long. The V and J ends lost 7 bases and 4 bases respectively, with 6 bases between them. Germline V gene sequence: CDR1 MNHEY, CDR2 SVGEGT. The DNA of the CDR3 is TGTGCCAGCACTAGTGCAGATACGCAGTATTTT. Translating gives CASTSADTQYF.

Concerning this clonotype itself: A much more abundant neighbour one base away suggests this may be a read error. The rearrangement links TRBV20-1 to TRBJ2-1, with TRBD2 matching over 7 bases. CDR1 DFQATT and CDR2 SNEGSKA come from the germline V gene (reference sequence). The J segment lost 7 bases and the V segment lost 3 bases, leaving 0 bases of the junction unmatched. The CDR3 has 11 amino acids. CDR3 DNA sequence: TGCAGTGCTAGGCGGGGGAATGAGCAGTTCTTC. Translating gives CSARRGNEQFF.

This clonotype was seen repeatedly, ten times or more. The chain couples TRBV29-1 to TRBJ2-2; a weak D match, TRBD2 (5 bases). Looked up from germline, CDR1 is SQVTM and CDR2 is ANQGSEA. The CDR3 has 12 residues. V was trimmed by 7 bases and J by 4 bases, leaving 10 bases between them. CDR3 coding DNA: TGCAGCGGTGGAGAGGGCACCGGGGAGCTGTTTTTT. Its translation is CSGGEGTGELFF.

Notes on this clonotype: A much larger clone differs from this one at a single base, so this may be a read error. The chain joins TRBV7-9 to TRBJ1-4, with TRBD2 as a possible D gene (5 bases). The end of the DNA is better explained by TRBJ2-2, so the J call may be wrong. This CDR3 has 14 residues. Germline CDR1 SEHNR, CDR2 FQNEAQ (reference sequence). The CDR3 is CASSLGGSWPELFF. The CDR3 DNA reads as TGTGCCAGCAGCTTAGGCGGGTCGTGGCCGGAGCTGTTTTTT.

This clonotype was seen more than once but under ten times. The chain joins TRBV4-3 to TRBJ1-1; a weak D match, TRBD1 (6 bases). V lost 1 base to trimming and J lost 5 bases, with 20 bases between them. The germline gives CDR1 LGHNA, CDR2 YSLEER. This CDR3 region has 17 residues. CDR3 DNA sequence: TGCGCCAGCAGCCAAGGGACAACAGGGTTACCGAGTACTGAAGCTTTCTTT. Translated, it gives CASSQGTTGLPSTEAFF.

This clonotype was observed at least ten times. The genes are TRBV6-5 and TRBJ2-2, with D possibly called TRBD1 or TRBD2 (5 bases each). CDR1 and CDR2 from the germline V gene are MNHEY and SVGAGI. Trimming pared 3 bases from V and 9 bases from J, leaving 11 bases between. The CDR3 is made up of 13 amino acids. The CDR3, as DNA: TGTGCCAGCAGTTATAGCCCGGGGCGGGAGCTGTTTTTT. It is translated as CASSYSPGRELFF.

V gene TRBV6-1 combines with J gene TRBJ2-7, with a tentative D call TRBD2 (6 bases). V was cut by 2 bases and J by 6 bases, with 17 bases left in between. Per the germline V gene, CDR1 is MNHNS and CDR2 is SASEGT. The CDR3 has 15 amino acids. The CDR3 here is CASSEYRGEAGEQYF. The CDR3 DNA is TGTGCCAGCAGTGAATATCGCGGGGAAGCGGGCGAGCAGTACTTC.

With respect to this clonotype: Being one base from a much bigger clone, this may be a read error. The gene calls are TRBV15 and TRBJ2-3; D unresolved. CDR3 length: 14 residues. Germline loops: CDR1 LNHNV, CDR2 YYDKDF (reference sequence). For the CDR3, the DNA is TGTGCCGCCAGCCGCGCGACTAGCACAGATACGCAGTATTTT. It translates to CAASRATSTDTQYF. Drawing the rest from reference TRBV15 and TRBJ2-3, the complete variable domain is DAMVIQNPRYQVTQFGKPVTLSCSQTLNHNVMYWYQQKSSQAPKLLFHYYDKDFNNEADTPDNFQSRRPNTSFCFLDIRSPGLGDTAMYLCAASRATSTDTQYFGPGTRLTVL.

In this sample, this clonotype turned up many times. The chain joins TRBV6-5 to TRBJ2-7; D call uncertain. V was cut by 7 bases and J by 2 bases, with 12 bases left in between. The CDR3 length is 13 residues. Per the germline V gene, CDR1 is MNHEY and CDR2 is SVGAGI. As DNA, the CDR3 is TGTGCCAGCAATCCGGGTTCGGCCTACGAGCAGTACTTC. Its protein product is CASNPGSAYEQYF.

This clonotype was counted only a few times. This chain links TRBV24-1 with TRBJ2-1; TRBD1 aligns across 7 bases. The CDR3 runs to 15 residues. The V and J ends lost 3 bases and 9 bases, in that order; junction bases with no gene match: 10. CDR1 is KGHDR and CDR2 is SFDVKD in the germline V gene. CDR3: CATSDITDRSGEQFF. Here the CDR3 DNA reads TGTGCCACCAGTGATATTACGGACAGGAGTGGTGAGCAGTTCTTC.

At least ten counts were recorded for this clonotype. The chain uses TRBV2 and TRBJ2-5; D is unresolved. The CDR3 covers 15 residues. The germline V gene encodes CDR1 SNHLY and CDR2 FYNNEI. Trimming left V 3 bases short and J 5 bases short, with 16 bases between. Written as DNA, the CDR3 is TGTGCCAGCAGTGATGACGCGGATGGTTATGAGACCCAGTACTTC. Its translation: CASSDDADGYETQYF. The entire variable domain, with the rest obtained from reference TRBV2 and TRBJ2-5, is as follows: EPEVTQTPSHQVTQMGQEVILRCVPISNHLYFYWYRQILGQKVEFLVSFYNNEISEKSEIFDDQFSVERPDGSNFTLKIRSTKLEDSAMYFCASSDDADGYETQYFGPGTRLLVL.

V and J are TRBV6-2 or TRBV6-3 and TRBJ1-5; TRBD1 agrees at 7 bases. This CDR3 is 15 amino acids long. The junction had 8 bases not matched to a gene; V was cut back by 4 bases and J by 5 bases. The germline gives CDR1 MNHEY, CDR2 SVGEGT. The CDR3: CASSSFTGAHQPQHF. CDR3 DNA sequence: TGTGCCAGCAGTTCCTTTACAGGGGCTCATCAGCCCCAGCATTTT.

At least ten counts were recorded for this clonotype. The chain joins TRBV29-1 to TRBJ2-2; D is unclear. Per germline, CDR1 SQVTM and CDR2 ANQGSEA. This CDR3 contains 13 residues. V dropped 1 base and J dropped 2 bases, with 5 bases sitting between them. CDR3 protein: CSVEVSNTGELFF. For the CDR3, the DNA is TGCAGCGTTGAAGTATCCAACACCGGGGAGCTGTTTTTT.

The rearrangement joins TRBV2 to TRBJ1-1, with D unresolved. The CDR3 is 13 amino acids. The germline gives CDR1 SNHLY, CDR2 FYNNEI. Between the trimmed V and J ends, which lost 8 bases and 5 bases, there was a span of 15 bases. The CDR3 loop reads CASGKPLETEAFF. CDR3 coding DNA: TGTGCCAGCGGTAAACCTCTGGAAACTGAAGCTTTCTTT.

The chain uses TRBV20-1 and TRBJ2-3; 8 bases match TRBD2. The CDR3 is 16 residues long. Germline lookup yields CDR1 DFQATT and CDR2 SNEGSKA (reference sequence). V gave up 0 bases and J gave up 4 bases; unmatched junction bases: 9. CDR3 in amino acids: CSARDLRTSSSDTQYF. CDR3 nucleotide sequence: TGCAGTGCTAGAGATCTCCGGACTAGCTCCTCAGATACGCAGTATTTT.